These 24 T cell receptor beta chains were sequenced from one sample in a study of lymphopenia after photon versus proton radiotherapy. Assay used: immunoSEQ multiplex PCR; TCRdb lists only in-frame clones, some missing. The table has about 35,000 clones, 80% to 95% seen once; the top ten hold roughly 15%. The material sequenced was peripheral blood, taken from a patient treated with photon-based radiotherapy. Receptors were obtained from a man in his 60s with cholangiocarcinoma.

The CDR3 nucleotides read TGTGCCACCGTCAAGGGGTCCGCGAACACCGGGGAGCTGTTTTTT. Translation: CATVKGSANTGELFF. J is TRBJ2-2 and V is TRBV7-9; possibly TRBD1 for D (5 bases). The CDR3 spans 15 residues. Trimming took 10 bases from V and 0 from J, leaving 15 bases between them. The germline V gene encodes CDR1 SEHNR and CDR2 FQNEAQ (reference sequence).

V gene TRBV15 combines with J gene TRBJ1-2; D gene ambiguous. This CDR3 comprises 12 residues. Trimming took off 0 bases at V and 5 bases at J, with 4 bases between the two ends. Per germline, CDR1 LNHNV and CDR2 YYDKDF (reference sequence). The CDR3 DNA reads TGTGCCACCAGCAGAGATGAGTATGGCTACACCTTC. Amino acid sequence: CATSRDEYGYTF. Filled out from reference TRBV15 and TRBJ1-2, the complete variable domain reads DAMVIQNPRYQVTQFGKPVTLSCSQTLNHNVMYWYQQKSSQAPKLLFHYYDKDFNNEADTPDNFQSRRPNTSFCFLDIRSPGLGDTAMYLCATSRDEYGYTFGSGTRLTVV.

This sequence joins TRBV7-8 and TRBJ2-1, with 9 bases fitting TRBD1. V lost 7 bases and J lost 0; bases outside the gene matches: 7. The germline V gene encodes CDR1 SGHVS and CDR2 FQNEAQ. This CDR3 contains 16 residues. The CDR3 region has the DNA TGTGCCAGCAACACCGGGACAGGGAGCTCCTACAATGAGCAGTTCTTC. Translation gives CASNTGTGSSYNEQFF. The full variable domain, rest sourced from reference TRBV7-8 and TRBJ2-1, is GAGVSQSPRYKVAKRGQDVALRCDPISGHVSLFWYQQALGQGPEFLTYFQNEAQLDKSGLPSDRFFAERPEGSVSTLKIQRTQQEDSAVYLCASNTGTGSSYNEQFFGPGTRLTVL.

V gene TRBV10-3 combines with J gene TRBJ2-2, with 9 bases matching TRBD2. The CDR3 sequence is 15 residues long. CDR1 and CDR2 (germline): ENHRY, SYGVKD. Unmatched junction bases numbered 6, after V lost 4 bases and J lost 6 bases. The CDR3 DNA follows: TGTGCCATCAGTGCAGCTAGCGGGGAGTCCGGGGAGCTGTTTTTT. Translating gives CAISAASGESGELFF.

The CDR3 reads CASSLAGGNSPLHF. The CDR3 DNA reads as TGTGCCAGCAGCTTAGCAGGGGGCAATTCACCCCTCCACTTT. The chain links TRBV7-6 to TRBJ1-6; 7 nucleotides line up with TRBD1. V was clipped by 0 bases and J by 7 bases; unmatched bases: 0. Looked up from germline, CDR1 is SGHVS and CDR2 is FNYEAQ. The CDR3 is made up of 14 amino acids.

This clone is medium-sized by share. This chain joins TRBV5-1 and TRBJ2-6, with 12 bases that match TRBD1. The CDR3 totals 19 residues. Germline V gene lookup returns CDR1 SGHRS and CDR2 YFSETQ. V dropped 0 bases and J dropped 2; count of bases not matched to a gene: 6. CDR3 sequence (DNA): TGCGCCAGCAGCTTGGGGCCCGGGACAGGGGGCCCTGGGGCCAACGTCCTGACTTTC. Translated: CASSLGPGTGGPGANVLTF. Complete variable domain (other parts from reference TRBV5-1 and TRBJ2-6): KAGVTQTPRYLIKTRGQQVTLSCSPISGHRSVSWYQQTPGQGLQFLFEYFSETQRNKGNFPGRFSGRQFSNSRSEMNVSTLELGDSALYLCASSLGPGTGGPGANVLTFGAGSRLTVL.

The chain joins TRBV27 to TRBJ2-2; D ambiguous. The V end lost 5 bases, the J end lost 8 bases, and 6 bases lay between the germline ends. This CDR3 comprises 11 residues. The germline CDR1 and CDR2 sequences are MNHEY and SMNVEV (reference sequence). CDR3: CASSLLGELFF. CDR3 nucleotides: TGTGCCAGCAGTCTGCTGGGGGAGCTGTTTTTT.

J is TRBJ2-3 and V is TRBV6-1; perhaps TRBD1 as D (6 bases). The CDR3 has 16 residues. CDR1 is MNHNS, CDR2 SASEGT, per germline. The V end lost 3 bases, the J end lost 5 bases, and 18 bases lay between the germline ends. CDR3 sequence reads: CASSETGTRRLDTQYF. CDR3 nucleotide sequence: TGTGCCAGCAGTGAGACCGGGACACGTAGGCTAGATACGCAGTATTTT.

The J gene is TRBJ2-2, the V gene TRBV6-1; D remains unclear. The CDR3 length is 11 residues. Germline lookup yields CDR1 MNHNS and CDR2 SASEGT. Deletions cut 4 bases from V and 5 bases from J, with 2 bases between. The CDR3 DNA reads TGTGCCAGCAGTGTGACCGGGGAGCTGTTTTTT. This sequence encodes CASSVTGELFF.

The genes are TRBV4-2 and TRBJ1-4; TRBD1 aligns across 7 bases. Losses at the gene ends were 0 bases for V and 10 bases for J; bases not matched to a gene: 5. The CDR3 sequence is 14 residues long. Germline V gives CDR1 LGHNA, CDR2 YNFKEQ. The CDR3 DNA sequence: TGTGCCAGCAGCCAAGATAGCCAGGGGGGAAAACTGTTTTTT. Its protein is CASSQDSQGGKLFF.

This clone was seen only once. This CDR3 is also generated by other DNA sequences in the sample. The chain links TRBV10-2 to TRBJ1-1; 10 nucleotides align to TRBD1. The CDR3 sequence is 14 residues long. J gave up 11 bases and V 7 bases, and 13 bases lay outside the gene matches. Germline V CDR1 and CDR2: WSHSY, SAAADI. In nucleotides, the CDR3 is TGCGCCAGCACCCGGGACAGGGGTTCAAGTGAGGCTTTCTTT. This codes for CASTRDRGSSEAFF.

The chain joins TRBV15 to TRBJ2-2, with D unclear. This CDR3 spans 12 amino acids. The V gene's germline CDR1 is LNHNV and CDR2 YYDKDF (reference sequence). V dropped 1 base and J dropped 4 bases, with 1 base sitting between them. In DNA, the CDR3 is TGTGCCACCAGCAGAGTCACCGGGGAGCTGTTTTTT. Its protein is CATSRVTGELFF.

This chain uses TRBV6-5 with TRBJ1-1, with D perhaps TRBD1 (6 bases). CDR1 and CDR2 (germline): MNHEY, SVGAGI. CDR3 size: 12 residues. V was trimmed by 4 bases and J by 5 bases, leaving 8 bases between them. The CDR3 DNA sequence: TGTGCCAGCAGTTTTGGGACAACTGAAGCTTTCTTT. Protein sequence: CASSFGTTEAFF.

The CDR3 loop is CASSLARQAATGELFF. CDR3 nucleotide sequence: TGTGCCAGCAGCTTAGCGAGACAGGCGGCCACCGGGGAGCTGTTTTTT. The rearrangement uses TRBV7-9 and TRBJ2-2; tentatively, D is TRBD1 (6 bases). CDR1 and CDR2 (germline): SEHNR, FQNEAQ (reference sequence). The CDR3 totals 16 residues. The V end lost 0 bases, the J end lost 4 bases, and 12 bases lay between the germline ends.

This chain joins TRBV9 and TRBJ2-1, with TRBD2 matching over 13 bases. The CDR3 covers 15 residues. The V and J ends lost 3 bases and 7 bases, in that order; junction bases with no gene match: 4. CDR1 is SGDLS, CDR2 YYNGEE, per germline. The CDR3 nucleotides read TGTGCCAGCAGCGCGGGACTAGCGGGGACTAATGAGCAGTTCTTC. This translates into CASSAGLAGTNEQFF.

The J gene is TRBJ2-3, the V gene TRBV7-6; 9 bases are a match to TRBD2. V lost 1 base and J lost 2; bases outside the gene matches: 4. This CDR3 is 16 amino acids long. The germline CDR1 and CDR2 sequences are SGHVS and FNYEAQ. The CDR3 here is CASSLGLAGTTDTQYF. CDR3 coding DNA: TGTGCCAGCAGCTTAGGGCTAGCGGGAACCACAGATACGCAGTATTTT.

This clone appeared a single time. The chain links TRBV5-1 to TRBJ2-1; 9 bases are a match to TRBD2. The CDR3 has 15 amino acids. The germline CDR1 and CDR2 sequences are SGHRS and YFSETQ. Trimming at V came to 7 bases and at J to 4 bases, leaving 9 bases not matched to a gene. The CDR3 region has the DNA TGCGCCAGCTCTACCTCTAGCGGGGTGTACAATGAGCAGTTCTTC. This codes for CASSTSSGVYNEQFF.

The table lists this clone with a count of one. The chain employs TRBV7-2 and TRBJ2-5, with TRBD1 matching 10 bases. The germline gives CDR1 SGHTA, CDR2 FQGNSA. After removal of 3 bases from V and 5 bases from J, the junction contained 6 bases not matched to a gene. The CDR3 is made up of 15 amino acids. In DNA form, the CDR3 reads TGTGCCAGCAGCTTGGGACAGGGGCGGCGGGAGACCCAGTACTTC. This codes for CASSLGQGRRETQYF.

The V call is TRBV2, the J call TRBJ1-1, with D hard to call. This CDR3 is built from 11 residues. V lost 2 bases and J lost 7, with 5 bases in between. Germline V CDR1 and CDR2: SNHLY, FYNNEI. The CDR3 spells CASSEFGEAFF. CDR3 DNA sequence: TGTGCCAGCAGTGAATTTGGTGAAGCTTTCTTT.

Here the CDR3 DNA reads TGTGCCAGCAGTTCAGGACAGAGGATCTATGGCTACACCTTC. The encoded protein is CASSSGQRIYGYTF. The J gene is TRBJ1-2, the V gene TRBV6-6; D may be TRBD1 (6 bases). The CDR3 is 14 residues long. V lost 4 bases and J lost 4, with 13 bases in between. CDR1 MNHNY and CDR2 SVGAGI come from the germline V gene (reference sequence).

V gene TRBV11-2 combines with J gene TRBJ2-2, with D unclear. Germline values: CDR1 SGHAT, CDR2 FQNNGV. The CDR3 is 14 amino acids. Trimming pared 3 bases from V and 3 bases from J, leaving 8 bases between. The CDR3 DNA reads TGTGCCAGCAGCTTTATCCGCGACACCGGGGAGCTGTTTTTT. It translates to CASSFIRDTGELFF.

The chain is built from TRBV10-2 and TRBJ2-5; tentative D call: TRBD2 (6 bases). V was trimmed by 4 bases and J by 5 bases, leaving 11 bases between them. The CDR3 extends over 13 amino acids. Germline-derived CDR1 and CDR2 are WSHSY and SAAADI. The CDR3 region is CASSASRGETQYF. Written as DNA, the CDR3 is TGCGCCAGCAGTGCCTCGCGGGGTGAGACCCAGTACTTC.

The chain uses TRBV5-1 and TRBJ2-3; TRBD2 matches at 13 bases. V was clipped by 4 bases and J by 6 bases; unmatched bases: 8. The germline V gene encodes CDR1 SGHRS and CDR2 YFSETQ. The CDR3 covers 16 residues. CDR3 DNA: TGCGCCAGCAGCACGGGACTAGCGGGGCGAGCTGATACGCAGTATTTT. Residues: CASSTGLAGRADTQYF.

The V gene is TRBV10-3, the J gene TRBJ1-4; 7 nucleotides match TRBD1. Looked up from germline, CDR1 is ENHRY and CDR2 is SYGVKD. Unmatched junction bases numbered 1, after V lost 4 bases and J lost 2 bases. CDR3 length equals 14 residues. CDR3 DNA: TGTGCCATCAGTGCGACAGGGACTAATGAAAAACTGTTTTTT. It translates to CAISATGTNEKLFF.